This paragraph reports one T cell receptor (beta chain). Its antigen is currently not known. Qualities for individual bases were not recorded, and no much larger clone is one base off. These data belong to a study of identical twins (dated by TCRdb to 2015 to 2016). About the full investigation: To test whether fetal clonotypes persist, the study used deep sequencing on TCR alpha and beta repertoires from monozygotic twins, unrelated adults of various ages, and cord blood. To rule out contamination, replicate twin experiments were performed at different times with different library preparation protocols. Beyond this particular receptor, the publication reports: Because the same donors could not be followed over many years, the conclusions depended on cross-sectional statistical analysis. Zero-insertion analyses could be partly confounded by invariant T cells such as MAIT and iNKT, although diverse VJ usage argued against such confounding for most clonotypes. Compared with coincidental sharing between unrelated individuals, an excess of low generation-probability sequences was observed among out-of-frame TCR alpha sequences shared between twins. In monozygotic twins, out-of-frame TCR alpha sharing was systematically underestimated by recombination models, although the models agreed with sharing between unrelated individuals. Abundant cord blood beta clonotypes had fewer insertions, young adult naive repertoires showed a similar but weaker trend, and memory repertoires showed no such trend. The excess sharing between twins in beta out-of-frame sequences was weaker because fewer shared sequences reduced the signal-to-noise ratio.

All donors were healthy Caucasians. Three pairs of female monozygotic twins, all aged about 18 to 30 years, made up the twin cohort. The RNA used for TCR libraries was isolated from peripheral blood mononuclear cells. Library creation used 5' RACE. Sequencing relied on an Illumina HiSeq 2000. A universal primer binding site was introduced by template switching, and a unique molecular identifier was present in the final cDNA, enabling accurate counting of TCR cDNA molecules. First-strand cDNA for TCR alpha and beta chains was synthesized from specific primers in the conserved constant-segment region. Each cDNA library was double barcoded, with a SMART-Mk sample barcode plus Illumina barcodes, to control for contamination. TruSeq adapter sequences, together with Illumina sample barcodes, were added in two successive PCR steps. The TCR alpha and beta cDNA libraries were sequenced on the Illumina HiSeq platform using custom primers. The study's own analysis went as follows. Raw reads were processed with MiGEC to extract unique molecular identifiers, and MiXCR was used to determine CDR3 positions. For each individual, recombination models were inferred using an EM algorithm with the repgenHMM and IGoR tools. The tcR package in R was used for shared clonotype analysis, with sharing normalized by the product of cloneset sizes. Out-of-frame nonproductive sequences were analyzed to study raw recombination free of thymic and clonal selection effects. TCRdb itself trimmed the public reads at Q25 with fastp, ran MiXCR and retained productive beta chains. Duplicate CDR3 protein sequences are folded into a single record with the most common DNA and genes. The V and J calls come from TCRdb's annotation, not from the publication. In this sample the table shows about 660,000 distinct CDR3 sequences, around 8.6% of which occur a single time. The ten largest clonotypes hold 0.98% of the sample.

Separately, the same data were catalogued under a study of yellow fever vaccine responses in identical twins. From the second report: According to the authors, in identical twins the way T cells responded to vaccination appeared partly convergent and partly personalized. In identical twins, the study followed T cell clones that responded to the vaccine with precision.

The receptor was isolated from a woman between 18 and 29 years old in good health. Sequenced material: PBMCs.

CDR3 region: CASSKRQQYEQYF. The DNA is as follows: TGTGCCAGCAGTAAGAGACAGCAGTACGAGCAGTACTTC. Here the chain combines TRBV27 and TRBJ2-7; D gene: possibly TRBD1, on 5 matching bases. Sequences MNHEY (CDR1) and SMNVEV (CDR2) are obtained from the germline V gene (reference sequence). The germline ends are 12 bases apart after V is trimmed by 5 bases and J by 4 bases. The CDR3, from cysteine to phenylalanine, totals 13 residues. Only CDR3 DNA is held: 39 bases, read in frame from base 1.